Here is one TCR beta chain with its context. Its antigen is as yet unknown. The PCR made use of 60 Vbeta and 13 Jbeta primers. TCRdb's copy holds only in-frame clones and misses some; the assay was immunoSEQ multiplex PCR. This sample has approximately 45,000 clones, with approximately 78% found just once. The data belong to a study of cytomegalovirus exposure and HLA in healthy donors. Study-level points and caveats: Later analysis identified a missense DCLRE1C variant that was linked to TCR beta V- and J-gene trimming. Segments of the TCR beta V type were, in most cases, productive about 90% or about 30% of the time in an earlier analysis. An ancestry cluster, one associated with Asian ancestry, reportedly showed fewer N-insertions than the approximately 720-donor mean in a later analysis. Indistinguishability led to the exclusion of some V segments, TRBV6-2 and TRBV6-3 included.

CDR3 length: 14 residues. Germline values: CDR1 MNHGY, CDR2 SAAAGT. The V and J ends lost 2 bases and 4 bases respectively, with 10 bases between them. This clonotype was sampled from a woman aged 25 to 39 in good health and CMV-seronegative. This chain joins TRBV6-8 and TRBJ2-3, with unresolved D. The sample was PBMCs. The CDR3 is CASSYPRLSDTQYF. The CDR3 DNA sequence: TGTGCCAGCAGTTACCCGAGACTTTCAGATACGCAGTATTTT.